The 7 T cell receptor beta chains given below trace back to one sample, sequenced in a study of patients and donors after allogeneic stem cell transplantation. Each CDR3 protein gets one entry after TCRdb re-called the RT-PCR reads with MiXCR. There are about a million distinct CDR3 sequences in the sample; approximately 19% occur only once, and 5.5% to 6.5% lies in the top ten. Sample: blood, either unsorted or a sorted T cell fraction (not recorded which). Every receptor here comes from a human donor who was either an allogeneic HSCT recipient or a stem cell or donor lymphocyte infusion donor (not recorded which). It is not recorded whose cells these are; they may come from a transplant donor.

The V call is TRBV11-2, the J call TRBJ2-7; a weak D match, TRBD1 (6 bases). The CDR3 consists of 18 residues. The germline V gene has CDR1 SGHAT and CDR2 FQNNGV. Trimming took off 4 bases at V and 0 bases at J, with 22 bases between the two ends. CDR3 DNA sequence: TGTGCCAGCAGCTCCAAGAAACTCCGGACAGAATACTCCTACGAGCAGTACTTC. It translates to CASSSKKLRTEYSYEQYF.

This chain links TRBV20-1 with TRBJ2-1, with TRBD2 matching over 9 bases. The trim removed 5 bases at V and 4 bases at J, leaving 6 bases unmatched. The CDR3 consists of 14 residues. CDR1 is DFQATT and CDR2 is SNEGSKA in the germline V gene (reference sequence). The CDR3 here is CSALRGGMYNEQFF. The DNA of the CDR3 is TGCAGTGCTCTGCGGGGGGGCATGTACAATGAGCAGTTCTTC.

This clonotype occurred a few times. The V and J genes are TRBV20-1 and TRBJ1-6; D may be TRBD1 (6 bases). The CDR3 sequence is 18 residues long. V lost 0 bases and J lost 6, with 21 bases in between. Germline V lookup: CDR1 DFQATT, CDR2 SNEGSKA (reference sequence). The CDR3 DNA reads as TGCAGTGCTAGAGATTTTCCAAGCCAGGGGCGCTCTAATTCACCCCTCCACTTT. Translating gives CSARDFPSQGRSNSPLHF.

The gene calls are TRBV7-8 and TRBJ2-5, with a tentative D call TRBD1 (6 bases). Trimming removed 1 base at V and 3 bases at J, with 21 bases between. The CDR3 contains 18 residues. Germline V CDR1 and CDR2: SGHVS, FQNEAQ. Here the CDR3 DNA reads TGTGCCAGCAGCTTAGAGCACAGGGCCTCCCCCCCAAAAGAGACCCAGTACTTC. It specifies CASSLEHRASPPKETQYF. The full variable domain, with the rest looked up from reference TRBV7-8 and TRBJ2-5, is GAGVSQSPRYKVAKRGQDVALRCDPISGHVSLFWYQQALGQGPEFLTYFQNEAQLDKSGLPSDRFFAERPEGSVSTLKIQRTQQEDSAVYLCASSLEHRASPPKETQYFGPGTRLLVL.

The chain joins TRBV6-2 or TRBV6-3 to TRBJ2-3, with TRBD1 as a possible D gene (6 bases). Germline V gene data show CDR1 as MNHEY and CDR2 as SVGEGT. Deletions cut 6 bases from V and 2 bases from J, with 12 bases between. The CDR3 is 14 amino acids. The CDR3 region is CASRLGTYTDTQYF. CDR3 sequence (DNA): TGTGCCAGCAGACTCGGGACATACACAGATACGCAGTATTTT.

The chain carries TRBV15 and TRBJ1-2, with unresolved D. This CDR3 region has 13 residues. V dropped 1 base and J dropped 7 bases, with 10 bases sitting between them. The germline V gene encodes CDR1 LNHNV and CDR2 YYDKDF (reference sequence). CDR3 sequence (DNA): TGTGCCACCAGCAGAGGGTTATGGGGTGGCTACACCTTC. Translation: CATSRGLWGGYTF.

This clonotype was detected a few times. The CDR3 nucleotides read TGTGCCAGCAGTTCCTACATAGACTATGGCTACACCTTC. Translated, it gives CASSSYIDYGYTF. The chain employs TRBV6-5 and TRBJ1-2; D remains unclear. The germline V gene encodes CDR1 MNHEY and CDR2 SVGAGI. The CDR3 extends over 13 amino acids. V lost 4 bases and J 3 bases, leaving 9 bases between the germline ends.